Each of the 22 T cell receptor beta chains below was sequenced from the same sample in a study of T cell repertoires in cytomegalovirus infection. TCRdb analysed the reads with MiXCR anew, one entry per CDR3 protein. The sample has about a million distinct CDR3 sequences, around 30% seen once. No antigen is known for these receptors. The sequencing here drew on cultured CD8+ T cells from PBMCs, taken from culture after CMV antigen stimulation. These receptors were obtained from a human donor in good health (CMV status not recorded). Some clones in this sample may be carry-over from other donors' samples.

In this sample, this clonotype turned up a few times. The chain is built from TRBV6-2 or TRBV6-3 and TRBJ1-1; weak D call: TRBD1 (6 bases). CDR3 length equals 12 residues. V lost 9 bases and J 6 bases, leaving 14 bases between the germline ends. Germline V gene lookup returns CDR1 MNHEY and CDR2 SVGEGT. The CDR3 nucleotides are TGTGCCAGTCTGGGAGACAGGCCTGAAGCTTTCTTT. Encoded protein: CASLGDRPEAFF.

The genes are TRBV6-5 and TRBJ2-1; maybe TRBD1 (5 bases). Germline V CDR1 and CDR2: MNHEY, SVGAGI. The V gene lost 0 bases and the J gene lost 8 bases, with 14 bases spanning the gap. CDR3 length equals 15 residues. This CDR3 is CASSYSGSWGHEQFF. As DNA, the CDR3 is TGTGCCAGCAGTTACTCTGGCTCGTGGGGCCATGAGCAGTTCTTC.

The chain is built from TRBV11-2 and TRBJ2-5; TRBD2 matches 9 bases. V trimming: 5 bases; J trimming: 4 bases; junction bases outside the gene matches: 8. The CDR3 is 15 amino acids. Germline V CDR1 and CDR2: SGHAT, FQNNGV. The CDR3 here is CASSQGLALRETQYF. DNA of the CDR3: TGTGCCAGCAGCCAGGGACTAGCCCTGAGAGAGACCCAGTACTTC.

This clonotype was seen a few times. The V and J genes are TRBV7-2 and TRBJ2-3; 15 nucleotides align to TRBD2. The trim removed 3 bases at V and 4 bases at J, leaving 5 bases unmatched. Germline assignment: CDR1 SGHTA and CDR2 FQGNSA. This CDR3 spans 17 amino acids. The CDR3 DNA is TGTGCCAGCAGCTTCGGACTAGCGGGGGGGCCGGCAGATACGCAGTATTTT. Translation: CASSFGLAGGPADTQYF.

In this sample, this clonotype turned up many times. One end of the junction fails to match germline, which may point to a read error. The chain employs TRBV4-1 and TRBJ2-1; possible D gene TRBD1, 6 bases. CDR1 and CDR2 (germline): MGHRA, YSYEKL. The CDR3 is made up of 13 amino acids. The CDR3 DNA reads TGTGCCAGCAGTCAGGGGTCCTACAATGAGCAGTTCTTC. This gives the protein CASSQGSYNEQFF.

A remark on this clonotype: The junction departs from the called germline gene at one end, perhaps through a read error. The V and J genes are TRBV4-2 and TRBJ2-2; D is unresolved. Looked up from germline, CDR1 is LGHNA and CDR2 is YNFKEQ. The CDR3 loop spans 13 amino acids. The CDR3 region has the DNA TGTGCCAACAGCCAAGATGTAACCGGGGAGCTGTTTTTT. Protein: CANSQDVTGELFF.

The chain combines TRBV5-4 with TRBJ2-7; 8 nucleotides match TRBD1. Germline CDR1 SGHNT, CDR2 YYREEE (reference sequence). This CDR3 spans 15 amino acids. V lost 2 bases and J lost 6; bases outside the gene matches: 10. Written as DNA, the CDR3 is TGTGCCAGCAGCTTTACGACAGGGGTGAATTCCGAGCAGTACTTC. Amino acids: CASSFTTGVNSEQYF.

The V gene is TRBV6-6, the J gene TRBJ1-5, with D uncertain. Per the germline V gene, CDR1 is MNHNY and CDR2 is SVGAGI (reference sequence). The CDR3 extends over 14 amino acids. V lost 1 base to trimming and J lost 2 bases, with 6 bases between them. CDR3 DNA: TGTGCCAGCAGTTACTTTCTGGGCAATCAGCCCCAGCATTTT. Its protein product is CASSYFLGNQPQHF.

The sample holds a few counts of this clonotype. The chain recombines TRBV2 with TRBJ2-3; perhaps D is TRBD1 or TRBD2 (5 bases each). Per germline, CDR1 SNHLY and CDR2 FYNNEI. Trimming removed 8 bases at V and 6 bases at J, with 21 bases between. CDR3 length: 15 amino acids. The CDR3 sequence: CASVSGTRWADTQYF. The CDR3, as DNA: TGTGCCAGCGTCTCCGGGACCCGGTGGGCTGATACGCAGTATTTT.

This clonotype was recorded a few times. The V call is TRBV27, the J call TRBJ1-1; D gene ambiguous. The V end lost 3 bases, the J end lost 0 bases, and 11 bases lay between the germline ends. The germline CDR1 and CDR2 sequences are MNHEY and SMNVEV (reference sequence). The CDR3 covers 15 residues. CDR3 coding DNA: TGTGCCAGCAGTTTGTCGGATTTTATGAACACTGAAGCTTTCTTT. Amino acid sequence: CASSLSDFMNTEAFF.

The rearrangement uses TRBV20-1 and TRBJ1-6; perhaps TRBD1 as D (6 bases). Trimming took 1 base from V and 4 from J, leaving 23 bases between them. The CDR3 covers 19 residues. In germline, CDR1 is DFQATT, CDR2 SNEGSKA (reference sequence). The CDR3 DNA is TGCAGTGCTAGAGTACAGGGAGAAACGAAGACCCCATATAATTCACCCCTCCACTTT. Translated, it gives CSARVQGETKTPYNSPLHF.

The chain employs TRBV28 and TRBJ1-1; D is unresolved. With 7 bases removed from V and 5 bases from J, the gap between germline ends came to 14 bases. The V gene's germline CDR1 is MDHEN and CDR2 SYDVKM. The CDR3 length is 13 residues. This chain's CDR3 is CASIRAPWTEAFF. The DNA of the CDR3 is TGTGCCAGCATTAGGGCCCCTTGGACTGAAGCTTTCTTT.

This clonotype was seen ten or more times. V is TRBV7-9 and J is TRBJ2-2, with 7 bases identical to TRBD1. The CDR3 sequence is 14 residues long. Trimming cost V 2 bases and J 4 bases; bases outside gene matches: 1. Germline V lookup: CDR1 SEHNR, CDR2 FQNEAQ (reference sequence). The CDR3, as DNA: TGTGCCAGCAGCTTAACAGGGGCCACCGGGGAGCTGTTTTTT. It translates to CASSLTGATGELFF.

Written as DNA, the CDR3 is TGTGCCAGCAGCCCCCGCGGGGGGACACAGGAGACCCAGTACTTC. Its translation is CASSPRGGTQETQYF. This chain links TRBV5-5 with TRBJ2-5; 8 positions match TRBD2. Germline lookup yields CDR1 SGHKS and CDR2 YYEKEE (reference sequence). CDR3 length equals 15 residues. The V and J ends lost 4 bases and 5 bases, in that order; junction bases with no gene match: 10.

A few counts support this clonotype. The rearrangement joins TRBV7-6 to TRBJ2-7, with TRBD2 matching 7 bases. Germline V gene sequence: CDR1 SGHVS, CDR2 FNYEAQ. The V and J ends lost 1 base and 3 bases, in that order; junction bases with no gene match: 6. This CDR3 has 15 residues. The chain's CDR3 is CASSLERDLIYEQYF. The DNA of the CDR3 is TGTGCCAGCAGCTTAGAGCGGGACCTAATCTACGAGCAGTACTTC. The full variable domain, its missing parts supplied by reference TRBV7-6 and TRBJ2-7, is GAGVSQSPRYKVTKRGQDVALRCDPISGHVSLYWYRQALGQGPEFLTYFNYEAQQDKSGLPNDRFSAERPEGSISTLTIQRTEQRDSAMYRCASSLERDLIYEQYFGPGTRLTVT.

This clonotype was counted ten times or more. The J gene is TRBJ2-3, the V gene TRBV5-5, with 11 positions matching TRBD2. The CDR3 is made up of 14 amino acids. Germline V gene lookup returns CDR1 SGHKS and CDR2 YYEKEE (reference sequence). The V gene end was trimmed by 2 bases and the J gene end by 4 bases; junction bases not matched to a gene: 0. The CDR3 loop reads CASSFSGGADTQYF. The CDR3 DNA sequence: TGTGCCAGCAGCTTTAGCGGGGGGGCAGATACGCAGTATTTT.

This clonotype has a handful of counts. The genes are TRBV6-1 and TRBJ1-4, with 7 bases fitting TRBD1. The V segment lost 5 bases and the J segment 5 bases; nucleotides outside the gene matches: 11. This CDR3 has 16 amino acids. Looked up from germline, CDR1 is MNHNS and CDR2 is SASEGT. The CDR3 is CASSPNSGTVNEKLFF. The CDR3 coding sequence is TGTGCCAGCAGTCCCAATTCCGGGACAGTCAATGAAAAACTGTTTTTT.

The J gene is TRBJ1-2, the V gene TRBV7-9; 7 positions agree with TRBD1. Trimming at V came to 1 base and at J to 8 bases, leaving 4 bases not matched to a gene. In germline, CDR1 is SEHNR, CDR2 FQNEAQ (reference sequence). This CDR3 comprises 13 residues. Here the CDR3 reads CASSLDRGEGYTF. CDR3 coding DNA: TGTGCCAGCAGCTTAGACAGGGGCGAGGGCTACACCTTC. The full variable domain, its missing parts supplied by reference TRBV7-9 and TRBJ1-2, is DTGVSQNPRHKITKRGQNVTFRCDPISEHNRLYWYRQTLGQGPEFLTYFQNEAQLEKSRLLSDRFSAERPKGSFSTLEIQRTEQGDSAMYLCASSLDRGEGYTFGSGTRLTVV.

This chain joins TRBV27 and TRBJ2-3; D is uncertain. The V end was cut by 2 bases, the J end by 0 bases, with 6 bases between. The CDR3 runs 14 residues. The germline CDR1 and CDR2 sequences are MNHEY and SMNVEV (reference sequence). DNA for the CDR3: TGTGCCAGCAGTTTAAGGGAAAGCACAGATACGCAGTATTTT. Encoded protein: CASSLRESTDTQYF.

This clonotype was counted between two and nine times. The gene calls are TRBV6-1 and TRBJ1-1; D is ambiguous. CDR1 MNHNS and CDR2 SASEGT come from the germline V gene. Trimming took 6 bases from V and 7 from J, leaving 12 bases between them. This CDR3 region has 12 residues. The DNA of the CDR3 is TGTGCCAGCAGCTCATACCCGGGTGAAGCTTTCTTT. Translated, it gives CASSSYPGEAFF.

This clonotype occurred many times. V is TRBV7-9 and J is TRBJ1-1; TRBD1 might be the D (6 bases). The germline V gene encodes CDR1 SEHNR and CDR2 FQNEAQ (reference sequence). With 0 bases removed from V and 2 bases from J, the gap between germline ends came to 10 bases. This CDR3 is built from 15 residues. In nucleotides, the CDR3 is TGTGCCAGCAGCTTAGCGGGGGCGTCTAACACTGAAGCTTTCTTT. It is translated as CASSLAGASNTEAFF.

The V call is TRBV18, the J call TRBJ1-1; unclear D gene. The germline V gene encodes CDR1 KGHSH and CDR2 LQKENI. V lost 0 bases and J lost 0, with 11 bases in between. The CDR3 loop spans 16 amino acids. The CDR3, as DNA: TGTGCCAGCTCACCACCCGTCTCGGAATTGAACACTGAAGCTTTCTTT. Encoded protein: CASSPPVSELNTEAFF.